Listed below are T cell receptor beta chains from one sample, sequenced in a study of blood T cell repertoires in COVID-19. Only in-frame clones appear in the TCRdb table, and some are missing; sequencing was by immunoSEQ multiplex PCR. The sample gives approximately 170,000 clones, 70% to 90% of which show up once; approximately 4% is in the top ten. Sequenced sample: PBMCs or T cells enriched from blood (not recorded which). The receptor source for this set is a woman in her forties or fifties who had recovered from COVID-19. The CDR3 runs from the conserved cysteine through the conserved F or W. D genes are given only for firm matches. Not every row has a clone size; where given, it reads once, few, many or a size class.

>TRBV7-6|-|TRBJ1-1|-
CASSLRGTPNTEAFF
TGTGCCAGCAGCCTACGCGGTACCCCGAACACTGAAGCTTTCTTT
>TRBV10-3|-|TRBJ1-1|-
CAINQGNTEAFF
TGTGCCATAAATCAGGGGAACACTGAAGCTTTCTTT
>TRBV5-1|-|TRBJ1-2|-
CASSEGQTTFNYGYTF
TGCGCCAGCTCGGAGGGCCAGACAACGTTTAACTATGGCTACACCTTC
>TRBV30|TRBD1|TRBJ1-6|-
CAWKLGTVNSPLHF
TGTGCCTGGAAGTTGGGGACAGTTAATTCACCCCTCCACTTT
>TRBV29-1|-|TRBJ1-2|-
CSVEDPGRGYTF
TGCAGCGTTGAAGATCCGGGGAGAGGCTACACCTTC
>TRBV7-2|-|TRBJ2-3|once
CASRAGTDTQYF
TGTGCCAGCAGGGCAGGCACAGATACGCAGTATTTT
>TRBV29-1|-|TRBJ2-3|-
CSVVRRDTQYF
TGCAGCGTTGTACGGAGAGATACGCAGTATTTT
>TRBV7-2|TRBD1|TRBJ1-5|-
CASSPETGGGNQPQHF
TGTGCCAGCAGCCCCGAGACAGGGGGAGGCAATCAGCCCCAGCATTTT
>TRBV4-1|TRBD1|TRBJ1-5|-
CASSHPPTRTGGDNQPQHF
TGCGCCAGCAGCCACCCACCGACCCGAACAGGGGGAGACAATCAGCCCCAGCATTTT
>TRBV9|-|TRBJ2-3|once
CASSVGGTDTQYF
TGTGCCAGCAGCGTGGGGGGTACAGATACGCAGTATTTT
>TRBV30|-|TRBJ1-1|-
CAWTTMGGRNTEAFF
TGTGCCTGGACCACTATGGGGGGTCGCAACACTGAAGCTTTCTTT
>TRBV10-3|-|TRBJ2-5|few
CAIRGQEETQYF
TGTGCCATCAGGGGACAAGAGGAGACCCAGTACTTC
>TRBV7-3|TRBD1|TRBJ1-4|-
CASSSPTDRDGNEKLFF
TGTGCCAGCAGCTCCCCGACGGACAGGGATGGCAATGAAAAACTGTTTTTT
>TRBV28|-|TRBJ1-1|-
CASSSGLLKVFF
TGTGCCAGCAGTTCGGGACTTCTAAAGGTTTTCTTT
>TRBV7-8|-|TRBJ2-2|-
CASRPRGNTGELFF
TGTGCCAGCAGGCCTCGGGGGAACACCGGGGAGCTGTTTTTT
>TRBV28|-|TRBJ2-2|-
CATLESANTGELFF
TGTGCCACCCTCGAGAGCGCGAACACCGGGGAGCTGTTTTTT
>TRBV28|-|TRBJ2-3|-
CASSSWGADTQYF
TGTGCCAGCAGTTCTTGGGGGGCAGATACGCAGTATTTT
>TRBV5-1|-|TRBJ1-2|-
CASAQGPEGYTF
TGCGCCAGCGCCCAGGGTCCGGAGGGCTACACCTTC
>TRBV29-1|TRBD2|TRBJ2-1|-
CSVEGREDYNEQFF
TGCAGCGTAGAGGGGCGGGAGGACTACAATGAGCAGTTCTTC
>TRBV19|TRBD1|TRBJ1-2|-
CASSRDLQGLADGYTF
TGTGCCAGTAGTAGGGACTTACAGGGGCTGGCGGATGGCTACACCTTC
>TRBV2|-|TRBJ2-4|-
CASRLESLQYF
TGTGCCAGCAGATTAGAATCCCTTCAGTACTTC
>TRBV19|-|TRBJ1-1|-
CASTPAWGGVGAFF
TGTGCCAGTACCCCAGCCTGGGGGGGGGTTGGAGCTTTCTTT
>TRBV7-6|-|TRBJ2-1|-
CASSFTGKRSYNEQFF
TGTGCCAGCAGCTTCACAGGGAAAAGGTCCTACAATGAGCAGTTCTTC
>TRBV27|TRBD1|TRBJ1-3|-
CASSLKGTGTGNTIYF
TGTGCCAGCAGTTTAAAGGGGACAGGGACTGGAAACACCATATATTTT
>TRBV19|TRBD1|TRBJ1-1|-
CASSMVGRGEPWAFF
TGTGCCAGTAGTATGGTCGGCAGGGGGGAGCCCTGGGCTTTCTTT
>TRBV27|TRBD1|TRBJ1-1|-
CASGQGVGTEAFF
TGTGCCAGCGGACAGGGGGTGGGCACTGAAGCTTTCTTT
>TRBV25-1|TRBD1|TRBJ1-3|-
CASSARGLRGNTIYF
TGTGCCAGCAGTGCTAGGGGGCTGAGAGGAAACACCATATATTTT
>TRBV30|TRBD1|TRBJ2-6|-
CAWSLRGTGANVLTF
TGTGCCTGGAGTCTCAGGGGGACTGGGGCCAACGTCCTGACTTTC
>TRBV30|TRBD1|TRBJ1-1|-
CAWRGQLNTEAFF
TGTGCCTGGAGGGGACAGTTGAACACTGAAGCTTTCTTT
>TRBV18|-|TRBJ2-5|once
CASSPSEETQYF
TGTGCCAGCTCACCGTCCGAAGAGACCCAGTACTTC
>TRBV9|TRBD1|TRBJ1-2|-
CASSDYGTGFNYGYTF
TGTGCCAGCTCAGACTACGGGACAGGGTTTAACTATGGCTACACCTTC
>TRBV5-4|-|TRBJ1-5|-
CASSPWPF
TGTGCCAGCAGCCCCTGGCCTTTT
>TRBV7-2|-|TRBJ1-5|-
CASSLVAGDSNQPQHF
TGTGCCAGCAGCTTAGTTGCGGGGGATAGCAATCAGCCCCAGCATTTT
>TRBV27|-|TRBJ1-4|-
CASSGADRLNEKLFF
TGTGCCAGCAGTGGGGCCGACAGGCTTAATGAAAAACTGTTTTTT
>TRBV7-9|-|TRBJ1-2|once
CASSLTENYGYTF
TGTGCCAGCAGCTTAACGGAGAACTATGGCTACACCTTC
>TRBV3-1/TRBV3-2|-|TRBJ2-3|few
CASSQDRGAVSTDTQYF
TGTGCCAGCAGCCAAGATCGGGGAGCGGTGAGCACAGATACGCAGTATTTT
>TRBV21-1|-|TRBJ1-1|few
CASSPQTGVGNTEAFF
TGTGCCAGCAGCCCCCAGACAGGGGTAGGGAACACTGAAGCTTTCTTT
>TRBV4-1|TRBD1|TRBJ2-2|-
CASSAPGQGPGELFF
TGCGCCAGCAGCGCTCCGGGACAGGGGCCCGGGGAGCTGTTTTTT
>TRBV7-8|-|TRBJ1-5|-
CASSLAYRNRNQPQHF
TGTGCCAGCAGCTTAGCGTACAGGAACCGTAATCAGCCCCAGCATTTT
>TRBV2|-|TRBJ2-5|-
CASSEVTLRIPQETQYF
TGTGCCAGCAGTGAAGTAACCCTGCGGATCCCACAAGAGACCCAGTACTTC
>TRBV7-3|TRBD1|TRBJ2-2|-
CASSPRTGIITGELFF
TGTGCCAGCAGCCCTCGGACAGGGATAATCACCGGGGAGCTGTTTTTT
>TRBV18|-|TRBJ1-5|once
CASSSGAGSNQPQHF
TGTGCCAGCTCCTCAGGAGCGGGGAGCAATCAGCCCCAGCATTTT
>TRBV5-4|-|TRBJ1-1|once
CASSLIGGAHTEAFF
TGTGCCAGCAGCTTGATAGGAGGGGCGCACACTGAAGCTTTCTTT